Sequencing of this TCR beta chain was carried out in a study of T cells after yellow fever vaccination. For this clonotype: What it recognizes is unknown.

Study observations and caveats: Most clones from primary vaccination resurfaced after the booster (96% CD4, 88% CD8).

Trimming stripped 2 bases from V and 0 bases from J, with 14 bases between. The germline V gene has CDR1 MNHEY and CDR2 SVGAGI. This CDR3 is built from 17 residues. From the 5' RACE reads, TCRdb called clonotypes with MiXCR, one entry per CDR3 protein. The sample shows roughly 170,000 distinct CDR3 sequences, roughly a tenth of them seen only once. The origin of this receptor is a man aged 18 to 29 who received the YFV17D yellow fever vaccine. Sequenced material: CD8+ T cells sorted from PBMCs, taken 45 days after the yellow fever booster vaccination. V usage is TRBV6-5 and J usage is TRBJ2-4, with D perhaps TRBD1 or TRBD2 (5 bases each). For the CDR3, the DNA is TGTGCCAGCAGTTACCAGCTTGGGACGTCAGCCAAAAACATTCAGTACTTC. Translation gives CASSYQLGTSAKNIQYF.